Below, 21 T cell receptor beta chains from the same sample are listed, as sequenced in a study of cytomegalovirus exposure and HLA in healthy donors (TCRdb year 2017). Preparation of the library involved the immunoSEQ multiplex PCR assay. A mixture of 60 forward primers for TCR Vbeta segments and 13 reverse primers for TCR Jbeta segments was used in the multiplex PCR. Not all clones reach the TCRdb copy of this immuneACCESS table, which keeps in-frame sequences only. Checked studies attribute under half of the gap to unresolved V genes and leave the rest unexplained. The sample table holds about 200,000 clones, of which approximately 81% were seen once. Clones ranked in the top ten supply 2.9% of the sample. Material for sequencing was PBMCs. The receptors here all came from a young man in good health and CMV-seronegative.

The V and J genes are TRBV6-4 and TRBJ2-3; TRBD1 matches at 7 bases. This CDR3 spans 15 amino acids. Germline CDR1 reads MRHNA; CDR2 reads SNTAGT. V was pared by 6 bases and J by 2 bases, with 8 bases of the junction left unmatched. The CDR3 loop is CASSHGTDNTDTQYF. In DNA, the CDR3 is TGTGCCAGCAGCCACGGGACAGATAACACAGATACGCAGTATTTT.

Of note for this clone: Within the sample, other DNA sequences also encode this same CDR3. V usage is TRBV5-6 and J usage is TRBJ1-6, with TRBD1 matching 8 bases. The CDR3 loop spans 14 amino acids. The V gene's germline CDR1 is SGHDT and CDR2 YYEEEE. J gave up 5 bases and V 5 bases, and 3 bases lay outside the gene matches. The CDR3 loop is CASRVDRDNSPLHF. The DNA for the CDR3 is TGTGCCAGCAGGGTGGACAGGGATAATTCACCCCTCCACTTT. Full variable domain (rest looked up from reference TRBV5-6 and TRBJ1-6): DAGVTQSPTHLIKTRGQQVTLRCSPKSGHDTVSWYQQALGQGPQFIFQYYEEEERQRGNFPDRFSGHQFPNYSSELNVNALLLGDSALYLCASRVDRDNSPLHFGNGTRLTVT.

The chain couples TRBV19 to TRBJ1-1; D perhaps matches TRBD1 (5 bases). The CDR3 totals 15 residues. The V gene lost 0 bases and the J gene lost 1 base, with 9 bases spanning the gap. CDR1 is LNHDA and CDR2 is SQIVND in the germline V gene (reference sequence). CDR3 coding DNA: TGTGCCAGTAGTATAGAGGGCAGGGCGAACACTGAAGCTTTCTTT. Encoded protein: CASSIEGRANTEAFF.

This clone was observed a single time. CDR3: CASTWGAGSQETQYF. The CDR3 nucleotides are TGTGCCAGTACCTGGGGAGCGGGGTCCCAAGAGACCCAGTACTTC. The rearrangement links TRBV19 to TRBJ2-5; 7 nucleotides line up with TRBD2. Germline V gene data show CDR1 as LNHDA and CDR2 as SQIVND (reference sequence). Unmatched junction bases numbered 9, after V lost 7 bases and J lost 1 base. The CDR3 consists of 15 residues.

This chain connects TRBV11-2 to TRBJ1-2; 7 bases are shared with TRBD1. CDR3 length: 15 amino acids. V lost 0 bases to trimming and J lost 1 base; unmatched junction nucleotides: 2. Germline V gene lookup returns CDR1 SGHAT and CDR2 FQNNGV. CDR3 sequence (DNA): TGTGCCAGCAGCTTAGACAGGGGGAGTAACTATGGCTACACCTTC. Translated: CASSLDRGSNYGYTF.

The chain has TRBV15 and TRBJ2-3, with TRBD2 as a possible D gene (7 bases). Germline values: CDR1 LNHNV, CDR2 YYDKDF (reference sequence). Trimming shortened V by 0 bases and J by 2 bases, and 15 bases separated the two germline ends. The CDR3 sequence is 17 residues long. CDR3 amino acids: CATSRDIRGAYTDTQYF. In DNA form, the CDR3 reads TGTGCCACCAGCAGAGATATTCGGGGGGCCTACACAGATACGCAGTATTTT.

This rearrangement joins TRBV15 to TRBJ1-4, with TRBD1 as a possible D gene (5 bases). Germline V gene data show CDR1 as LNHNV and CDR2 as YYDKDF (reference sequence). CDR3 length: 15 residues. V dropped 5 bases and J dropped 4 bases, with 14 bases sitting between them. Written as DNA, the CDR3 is TGTGCCACCAGCCGCAGACAGAACGATAATGAAAAACTGTTTTTT. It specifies CATSRRQNDNEKLFF.

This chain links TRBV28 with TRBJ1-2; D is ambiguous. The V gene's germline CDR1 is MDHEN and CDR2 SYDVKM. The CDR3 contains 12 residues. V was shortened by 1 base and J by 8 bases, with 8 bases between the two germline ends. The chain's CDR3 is CASSLFGSGYTF. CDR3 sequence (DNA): TGTGCCAGCAGTTTATTCGGGAGCGGCTACACCTTC.

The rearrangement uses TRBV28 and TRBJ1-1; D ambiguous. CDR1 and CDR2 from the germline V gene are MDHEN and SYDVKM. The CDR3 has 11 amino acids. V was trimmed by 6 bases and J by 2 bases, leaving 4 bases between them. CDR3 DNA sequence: TGTGCCAGCAGACATAACACTGAAGCTTTCTTT. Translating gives CASRHNTEAFF.

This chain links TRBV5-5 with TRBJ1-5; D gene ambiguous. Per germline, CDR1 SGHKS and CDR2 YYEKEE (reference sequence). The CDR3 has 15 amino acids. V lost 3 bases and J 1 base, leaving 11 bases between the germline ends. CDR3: CASSYGDKSNQPQHF. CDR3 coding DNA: TGTGCCAGCAGCTACGGGGATAAGAGCAATCAGCCCCAGCATTTT.

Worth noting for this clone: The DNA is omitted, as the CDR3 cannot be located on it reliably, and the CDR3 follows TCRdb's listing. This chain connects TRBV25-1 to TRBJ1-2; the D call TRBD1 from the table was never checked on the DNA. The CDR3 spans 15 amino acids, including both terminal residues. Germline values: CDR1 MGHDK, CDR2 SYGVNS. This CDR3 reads CASSDFGQGAMGCTF.

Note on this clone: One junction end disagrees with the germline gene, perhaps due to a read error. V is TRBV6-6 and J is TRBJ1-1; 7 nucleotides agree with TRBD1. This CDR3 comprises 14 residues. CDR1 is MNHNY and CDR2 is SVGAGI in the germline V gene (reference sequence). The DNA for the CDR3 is TGTGCCAGCATTTACCAGGGGGTGAACACTGAAGCTTTCTTT. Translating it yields CASIYQGVNTEAFF.

The CDR3 sequence is CASSSLGGLGSYEQYF. The CDR3 DNA reads as TGTGCCAGCAGCAGCCTGGGGGGGCTAGGCTCCTACGAGCAGTACTTC. J is TRBJ2-7 and V is TRBV6-4; possibly TRBD2 for D (7 bases). Germline V gene data show CDR1 as MRHNA and CDR2 as SNTAGT. V was clipped by 6 bases and J by 0 bases, with 18 bases between them. The CDR3 extends over 16 amino acids.

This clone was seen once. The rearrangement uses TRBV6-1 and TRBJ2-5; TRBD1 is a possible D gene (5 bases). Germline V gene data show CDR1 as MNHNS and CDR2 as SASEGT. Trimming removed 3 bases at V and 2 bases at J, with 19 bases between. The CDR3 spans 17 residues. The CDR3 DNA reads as TGTGCCAGCAGTGACAGGGTGATTAGAAATATTCAAGAGACCCAGTACTTC. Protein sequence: CASSDRVIRNIQETQYF.

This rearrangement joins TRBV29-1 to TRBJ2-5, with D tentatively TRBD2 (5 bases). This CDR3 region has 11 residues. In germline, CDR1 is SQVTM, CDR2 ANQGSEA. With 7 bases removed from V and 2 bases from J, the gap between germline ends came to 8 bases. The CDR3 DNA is TGCAGCGGCGGACTGCAAGAGACCCAGTACTTC. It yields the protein CSGGLQETQYF.

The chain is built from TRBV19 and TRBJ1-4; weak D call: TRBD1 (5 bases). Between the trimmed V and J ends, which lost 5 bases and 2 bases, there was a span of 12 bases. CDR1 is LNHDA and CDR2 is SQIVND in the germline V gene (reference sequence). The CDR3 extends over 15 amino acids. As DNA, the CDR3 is TGTGCCAGTAGTCAGATGGGGACTACTAATGAAAAACTGTTTTTT. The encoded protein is CASSQMGTTNEKLFF.

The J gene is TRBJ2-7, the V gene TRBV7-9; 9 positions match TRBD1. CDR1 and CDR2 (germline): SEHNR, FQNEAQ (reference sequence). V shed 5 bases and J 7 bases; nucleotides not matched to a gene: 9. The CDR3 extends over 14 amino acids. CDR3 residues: CASSRRTGVGEQYF. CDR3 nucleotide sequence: TGTGCCAGCAGCCGCCGGACAGGGGTAGGTGAGCAGTACTTC.

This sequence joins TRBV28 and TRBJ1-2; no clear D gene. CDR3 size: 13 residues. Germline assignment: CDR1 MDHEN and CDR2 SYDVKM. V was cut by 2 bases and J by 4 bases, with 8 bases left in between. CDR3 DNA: TGTGCCAGCAGTTTAAGGACTCCCTATGGCTACACCTTC. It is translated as CASSLRTPYGYTF.

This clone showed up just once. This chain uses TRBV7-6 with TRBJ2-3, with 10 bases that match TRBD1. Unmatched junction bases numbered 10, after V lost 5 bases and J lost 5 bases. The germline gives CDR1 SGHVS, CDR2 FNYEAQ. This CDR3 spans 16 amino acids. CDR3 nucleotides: TGTGCCAGCAGCCACCCGGGGGACAGGGGCAAAGATACGCAGTATTTT. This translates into CASSHPGDRGKDTQYF.

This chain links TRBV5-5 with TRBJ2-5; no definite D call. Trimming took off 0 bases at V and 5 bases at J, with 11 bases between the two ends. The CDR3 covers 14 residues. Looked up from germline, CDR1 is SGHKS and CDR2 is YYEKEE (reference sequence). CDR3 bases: TGTGCCAGCAGCTTGGCCGTCAGATTGGAGACCCAGTACTTC. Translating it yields CASSLAVRLETQYF.

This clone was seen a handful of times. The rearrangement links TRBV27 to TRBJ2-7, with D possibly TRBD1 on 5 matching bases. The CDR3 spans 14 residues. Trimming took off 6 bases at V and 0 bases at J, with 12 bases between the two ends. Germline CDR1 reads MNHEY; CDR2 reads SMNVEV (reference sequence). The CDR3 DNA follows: TGTGCCAGCAGGCAACAGGTTGACTCCTACGAGCAGTACTTC. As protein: CASRQQVDSYEQYF.